Each of the 5 T cell receptor beta chains below was sequenced from the same sample in a study of cytotoxic CD8 clonotypes in ibrutinib-treated CLL. The data were produced by immunoSEQ multiplex PCR, yet TCRdb's version contains in-frame clones alone and is incomplete. The profile shows over 140,000 clones, about 84% of them singletons. Sample: PBMCs, taken after 36 months of ibrutinib treatment. The source is a human donor with chronic lymphocytic leukemia.

The CDR3 here is CASSLGVTGWFDEQYF. The CDR3 DNA follows: TGTGCCAGCAGCTTAGGCGTGACAGGGTGGTTTGACGAGCAGTACTTC. V and J are TRBV13 and TRBJ2-7; 7 bases agree with TRBD1. CDR1 is PRHDT, CDR2 FYEKMQ, per germline (reference sequence). Trimming at V came to 0 bases and at J to 5 bases, leaving 10 bases not matched to a gene. CDR3 length: 16 amino acids.

This clone was detected once. V is TRBV9 and J is TRBJ1-6; D not certain. Germline loops: CDR1 SGDLS, CDR2 YYNGEE. Deletions cut 7 bases from V and 10 bases from J, with 21 bases between. The CDR3 covers 15 residues. Here the CDR3 reads CASGEEPGKWSPLHF. The CDR3 DNA reads TGTGCCAGCGGTGAAGAGCCGGGGAAATGGTCACCCCTCCACTTT.

The chain joins TRBV7-9 to TRBJ2-7; 8 bases fit TRBD2. The CDR3 sequence is 14 residues long. The germline CDR1 and CDR2 sequences are SEHNR and FQNEAQ (reference sequence). J gave up 1 base and V 3 bases, and 2 bases lay outside the gene matches. CDR3 in DNA: TGTGCCAGCAGCTTTTCTAGCGGGTCCTACGAGCAGTACTTC. Its translation: CASSFSSGSYEQYF.

The rearrangement uses TRBV29-1 and TRBJ1-1; 7 bases agree with TRBD1. CDR1 and CDR2 from the germline V gene are SQVTM and ANQGSEA. This CDR3 has 14 residues. Germline trimming cut 6 bases from V and 0 bases from J; bases unmatched to any gene: 7. In nucleotides, the CDR3 is TGCAGCGTGACGAGGGGGCGCGTGAACACTGAAGCTTTCTTT. Amino acid sequence: CSVTRGRVNTEAFF.

This clone has a single count. The V call is TRBV6-1, the J call TRBJ1-1, with D perhaps TRBD1 (6 bases). Germline V CDR1 and CDR2: MNHNS, SASEGT. V gave up 8 bases and J gave up 1 base, with 11 bases separating them. The CDR3 contains 13 residues. The chain's CDR3 is CASAWGQNTEAFF. Written as DNA, the CDR3 is TGTGCCAGCGCTTGGGGACAGAACACTGAAGCTTTCTTT.